The TCR beta chain described here comes from a study of blood T cell repertoires in COVID-19. Per the original data handling: For nucleated cells, counts were estimated from reference gene primer amplification. The protocol was immunoSEQ multiplex PCR, while the TCRdb copy is restricted to in-frame clones and leaves out a portion. V and J calls and clone size are copied from that table; D and trimming were computed from the DNA. The sample includes about 240,000 clones, around four fifths of them seen just once. Per the germline V gene, CDR1 is SGHTA and CDR2 is FQGNSA. V gave up 1 base and J gave up 4 bases, with 5 bases separating them. The CDR3 spans 13 residues.

The TCR sequence derives from a woman aged 70 to 79 with acute or convalescent COVID-19. The chain carries TRBV7-2 and TRBJ1-5; D is undetermined. Sequencing was done on a sample of peripheral blood. Written as DNA, the CDR3 is TGTGCCAGCAGCTTAGTAGTGAATCAGCCCCAGCATTTT. Translating gives CASSLVVNQPQHF.